These 26 T cell receptor beta chains were sequenced from one sample in a study of blood T cell repertoires in COVID-19. The data were produced by immunoSEQ multiplex PCR, yet TCRdb's version contains in-frame clones alone and is incomplete. The sample records more than 90,000 clones, 87% being singletons. Sequencing input: peripheral blood. The receptor set was obtained from a woman aged 25 to 39 with acute or convalescent COVID-19.

The V and J genes are TRBV12-3 or TRBV12-4 and TRBJ1-3; no firm D call. The V end was cut by 3 bases, the J end by 1 base, with 4 bases between. The CDR3 has 13 residues. CDR3 loop: CASSFRSGNTIYF. DNA for the CDR3: TGTGCCAGCAGTTTTAGATCTGGAAACACCATATATTTT.

The chain combines TRBV5-1 with TRBJ1-2, with 9 bases fitting TRBD1. The germline CDR1 and CDR2 sequences are SGHRS and YFSETQ. The trim removed 0 bases at V and 6 bases at J, leaving 6 bases unmatched. The CDR3 has 15 residues. In DNA form, the CDR3 reads TGCGCCAGCAGCTTGGCGGGACAGGGTGCGGATGGCTACACCTTC. It translates to CASSLAGQGADGYTF.

The chain employs TRBV5-8 and TRBJ1-1, with D perhaps TRBD1 (5 bases). Germline V gene lookup returns CDR1 SGHTS and CDR2 YDEGEE. The CDR3 is made up of 14 amino acids. The ends were cut back, 5 bases at V and 0 bases at J, with 11 bases in the middle. CDR3 in DNA: TGTGCCAGCAGACCCAGGGTCATGAACACTGAAGCTTTCTTT. Its translation: CASRPRVMNTEAFF.

The V call is TRBV11-2, the J call TRBJ2-4, with D maybe TRBD1 (6 bases). The ends were cut back, 5 bases at V and 0 bases at J, with 20 bases in the middle. Germline assignment: CDR1 SGHAT and CDR2 FQNNGV. The CDR3 is 18 amino acids. The CDR3 bases are TGTGCCAGCAGCAAATTTACCTTGGACAGCCTAGCCAAAAACATTCAGTACTTC. It is translated as CASSKFTLDSLAKNIQYF.

The rearrangement joins TRBV30 to TRBJ1-2, with 10 nucleotides matching TRBD1. This CDR3 has 13 residues. V shed 0 bases and J 7 bases; nucleotides not matched to a gene: 2. Germline CDR1 is GTSNPN and CDR2 is SVGIG (reference sequence). CDR3 region: CAWSVGTGAGYTF. As DNA, the CDR3 is TGTGCCTGGAGTGTAGGGACAGGGGCTGGCTACACCTTC.

The chain uses TRBV28 and TRBJ2-7, with 8 bases identical to TRBD1. This CDR3 has 17 amino acids. The junction had 11 bases not matched to a gene; V was cut back by 2 bases and J by 2 bases. Germline CDR1 and CDR2: MDHEN and SYDVKM. CDR3 nucleotides: TGTGCCAGCAGTTTACCCTCGGGACAGGCCTCGCCCTACGAGCAGTACTTC. This codes for CASSLPSGQASPYEQYF.

The V and J genes are TRBV12-3 or TRBV12-4 and TRBJ2-3; D is ambiguous. With 6 bases removed from V and 4 bases from J, the gap between germline ends came to 11 bases. This CDR3 region has 13 residues. CDR3 in amino acids: CASSPLPSDTQYF. In nucleotides, the CDR3 is TGTGCCAGCAGCCCACTCCCCTCAGATACGCAGTATTTT.

This chain connects TRBV21-1 to TRBJ2-7; the table's D call TRBD2 went unverified against the DNA. TRBV21-1 is designated a pseudogene. This CDR3 spans 16 amino acids. CDR3 DNA: TGTGCCAGCATCCTTGGGGGGTCCAACCAATCCTACGAGCAGTACTTC. This sequence encodes CASILGGSNQSYEQYF.

Only one count was recorded for this clone. The chain has TRBV5-1 and TRBJ1-4, with D perhaps matching TRBD1 (5 bases). This CDR3 has 15 residues. V lost 2 bases, J lost 0 bases, and 8 bases lay in between. Germline lookup yields CDR1 SGHRS and CDR2 YFSETQ. CDR3 sequence: CASSFGASTNEKLFF. In DNA, the CDR3 is TGCGCCAGCAGCTTTGGGGCCTCAACTAATGAAAAACTGTTTTTT.

This chain joins TRBV24-1 and TRBJ1-5; D gene ambiguous. This CDR3 region has 15 residues. The V gene's germline CDR1 is KGHDR and CDR2 SFDVKD. V was pared by 5 bases and J by 6 bases, with 16 bases between. For the CDR3, the DNA is TGTGCCACCAGTGCTCCCGGCGGGGATAGTCAGCCCCAGCATTTT. Translation gives CATSAPGGDSQPQHF.

As to this clone: Additional DNA sequences in this sample encode the identical CDR3. V gene TRBV7-2 combines with J gene TRBJ2-1, with TRBD2 identical over 7 bases. V lost 6 bases to trimming and J lost 1 base; unmatched junction nucleotides: 9. The CDR3 length is 16 residues. Germline values: CDR1 SGHTA, CDR2 FQGNSA. The CDR3 nucleotides read TGTGCCAGCAGTCTAGGGTTGGGGGGGTCCTACAATGAGCAGTTCTTC. It codes for CASSLGLGGSYNEQFF.

This chain connects TRBV7-8 to TRBJ1-3; TRBD1 might be the D (6 bases). Looked up from germline, CDR1 is SGHVS and CDR2 is FQNEAQ. V lost 0 bases and J 8 bases, leaving 14 bases between the germline ends. This CDR3 region has 15 residues. CDR3 region: CASSLAGAGLDTIYF. As DNA, the CDR3 is TGTGCCAGCAGCTTAGCGGGGGCAGGGCTGGACACCATATATTTT.

Only a few counts were recorded for this clone. This rearrangement joins TRBV7-2 to TRBJ2-2; TRBD2 matches at 9 bases. V trimming: 5 bases; J trimming: 0 bases; junction bases outside the gene matches: 1. The CDR3 contains 15 residues. CDR1 is SGHTA, CDR2 FQGNSA, per germline. CDR3 DNA sequence: TGTGCCAGCAGCCGCGGGGGGGCGAACACCGGGGAGCTGTTTTTT. Its translation is CASSRGGANTGELFF.

The CDR3 is CASSRDSLTLHF. CDR3 nucleotide sequence: TGTGCCAGCTCCCGGGACTCCCTAACCCTCCACTTT. The rearrangement links TRBV25-1 to TRBJ1-6; maybe TRBD1 (5 bases). The V gene lost 8 bases and the J gene lost 14 bases, with 16 bases spanning the gap. Germline-derived CDR1 and CDR2 are MGHDK and SYGVNS. There are 12 residues in the CDR3.

V gene TRBV19 combines with J gene TRBJ1-5; D may be TRBD1 (6 bases). Trimming shortened V by 9 bases and J by 4 bases, and 16 bases separated the two germline ends. CDR1 and CDR2 (germline): LNHDA, SQIVND (reference sequence). The CDR3 runs 14 residues. CDR3 sequence: CASSTGYGNQPQHF. For the CDR3, the DNA is TGTGCCAGCAGCACAGGGTATGGGAATCAGCCCCAGCATTTT.

V usage is TRBV12-3 or TRBV12-4 and J usage is TRBJ2-2; no definite D call. V was cut by 7 bases and J by 4 bases, with 4 bases left in between. The CDR3 has 11 amino acids. CDR3 region: CASTSTGELFF. CDR3 nucleotides: TGTGCCAGCACCTCCACCGGGGAGCTGTTTTTT.

The V gene is TRBV7-6, the J gene TRBJ2-7; 8 nucleotides agree with TRBD2. This CDR3 comprises 17 residues. V dropped 2 bases and J dropped 1; count of bases not matched to a gene: 10. Germline V gene sequence: CDR1 SGHVS, CDR2 FNYEAQ. As DNA, the CDR3 is TGTGCCAGCAGCTTACGCGAGGGAGCGGGGGTTTCCTACGAGCAGTACTTC. Translating it yields CASSLREGAGVSYEQYF.

This clone is a singleton in its sample. The V call is TRBV5-1, the J call TRBJ1-1; D might be TRBD1 (5 bases). The V gene lost 0 bases and the J gene lost 4 bases, with 10 bases spanning the gap. CDR1 SGHRS and CDR2 YFSETQ come from the germline V gene. The CDR3 is 14 amino acids. The CDR3 DNA is TGCGCCAGCAGCTTGGGCAGGGATGTCACTGAAGCTTTCTTT. This encodes CASSLGRDVTEAFF.

This clone was observed once. The V and J genes are TRBV25-1 and TRBJ1-6; no clear D. The germline gives CDR1 MGHDK, CDR2 SYGVNS. The CDR3 runs 16 residues. V was pared by 3 bases and J by 0 bases, with 9 bases between. The CDR3 DNA reads TGTGCCAGCAGTGATCCGGGGAGCTCCTATAATTCACCCCTCCACTTT. Protein product: CASSDPGSSYNSPLHF.

This chain uses TRBV10-3 with TRBJ2-1; the match to TRBD2 covers 9 bases. The trim removed 9 bases at V and 7 bases at J, leaving 13 bases unmatched. This CDR3 has 15 amino acids. The V gene's germline CDR1 is ENHRY and CDR2 SYGVKD. CDR3 nucleotides: TGTGCCATGGCCCGAGGGGCTAGCGGGGAAAATGAGCAGTTCTTC. This sequence encodes CAMARGASGENEQFF.

V and J are TRBV11-3 and TRBJ1-1, with D maybe TRBD1 (5 bases). Germline CDR1 reads SGHNT; CDR2 reads YENEEA. This CDR3 comprises 15 residues. Trimming removed 5 bases at V and 1 base at J, with 14 bases between. In nucleotides, the CDR3 is TGTGCCAGCAGCCCCGACCAGGGTGGGAACACTGAAGCTTTCTTT. This gives the protein CASSPDQGGNTEAFF.

The chain employs TRBV5-6 and TRBJ1-6; D remains ambiguous. Trimming took 2 bases from V and 7 from J, leaving 10 bases between them. The CDR3 consists of 14 residues. Looked up from germline, CDR1 is SGHDT and CDR2 is YYEEEE. CDR3 protein: CASSFRLQNSPLHF. CDR3 sequence (DNA): TGTGCCAGCAGCTTCAGGCTGCAGAATTCACCCCTCCACTTT.

The rearrangement joins TRBV9 to TRBJ2-2, with 8 bases fitting TRBD1. The J segment lost 4 bases and the V segment lost 0 bases, leaving 5 bases of the junction unmatched. Germline V lookup: CDR1 SGDLS, CDR2 YYNGEE. The CDR3 has 16 amino acids. The CDR3 sequence is CASSVGQGFSTGELFF. CDR3 sequence (DNA): TGTGCCAGCAGCGTAGGACAGGGGTTTAGCACCGGGGAGCTGTTTTTT.

The chain uses TRBV28 and TRBJ1-1; 7 bases align to TRBD1. CDR1 is MDHEN and CDR2 is SYDVKM in the germline V gene. The V segment lost 3 bases and the J segment 3 bases; nucleotides outside the gene matches: 7. This CDR3 has 15 residues. CDR3 amino acids: CASSFFGRGHTEAFF. In nucleotides, the CDR3 is TGTGCCAGCAGTTTTTTCGGGAGGGGGCACACTGAAGCTTTCTTT.

This chain uses TRBV20-1 with TRBJ2-7; D remains ambiguous. V lost 5 bases to trimming and J lost 2 bases, with 7 bases between them. CDR3 size: 11 residues. Germline lookup yields CDR1 DFQATT and CDR2 SNEGSKA (reference sequence). CDR3 protein: CSALTAYEQYF. The CDR3 nucleotides read TGCAGTGCTCTAACGGCCTACGAGCAGTACTTC.

The gene calls are TRBV2 and TRBJ1-1, with TRBD1 identical over 7 bases. Trimming removed 5 bases from V and 3 bases from J; junction bases left unmatched: 9. This CDR3 has 15 residues. CDR1 and CDR2 from the germline V gene are SNHLY and FYNNEI. The CDR3: CASSTGTEAYTEAFF. The CDR3 coding sequence is TGTGCCAGCAGTACCGGGACAGAAGCTTACACTGAAGCTTTCTTT.